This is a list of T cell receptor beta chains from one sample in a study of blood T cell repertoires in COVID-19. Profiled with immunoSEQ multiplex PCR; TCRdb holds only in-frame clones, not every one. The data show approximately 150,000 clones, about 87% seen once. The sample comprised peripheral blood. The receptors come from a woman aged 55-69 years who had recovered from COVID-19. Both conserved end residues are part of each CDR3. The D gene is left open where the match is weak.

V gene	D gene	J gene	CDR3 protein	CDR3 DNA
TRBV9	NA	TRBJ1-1	CASSVGARGNAEAFF	TGTGCCAGCAGCGTAGGGGCCAGGGGTAATGCTGAAGCTTTCTTT
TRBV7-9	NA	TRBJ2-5	CASSYQQGRETQYF	TGTGCCAGCAGCTACCAACAGGGGAGGGAGACCCAGTACTTC
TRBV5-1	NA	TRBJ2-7	CASSTLPGQDEQYF	TGCGCCAGCAGCACTCTCCCCGGACAAGACGAGCAGTACTTC
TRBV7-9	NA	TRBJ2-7	CASSLQGGEQYF	TGTGCCAGCAGCTTACAGGGGGGCGAGCAGTACTTC
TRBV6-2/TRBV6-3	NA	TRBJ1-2	CASSSRPDIYGYTF	TGTGCCAGCAGTTCCCGTCCCGACATCTATGGCTACACCTTC
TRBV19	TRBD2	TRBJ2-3	CASSSGGYGDTQYF	TGTGCCAGTAGTTCGGGGGGTTATGGAGATACGCAGTATTTT
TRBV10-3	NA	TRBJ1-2	CAISTGTGYTF	TGTGCCATCAGTACAGGGACTGGCTACACCTTC
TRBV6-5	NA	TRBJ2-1	CASRGDNEQFF	TGTGCCAGCAGAGGGGACAATGAGCAGTTCTTC
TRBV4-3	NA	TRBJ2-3	CASSQQRGAGTDTQYF	TGCGCCAGCAGCCAACAACGGGGGGCGGGGACAGATACGCAGTATTTT
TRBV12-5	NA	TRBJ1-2	CASGLYPLGGGPGYTF	TGTGCTAGTGGTCTTTATCCCCTGGGAGGGGGACCTGGCTACACCTTC
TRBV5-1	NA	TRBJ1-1	CASSDQTPGGTEAFF	TGCGCCAGCAGCGACCAAACGCCGGGGGGCACTGAAGCTTTCTTT
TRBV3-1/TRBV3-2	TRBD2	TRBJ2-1	CASSLTSPGLAGGSYNEQFF	TGTGCCAGCAGTTTAACTTCGCCAGGACTAGCGGGGGGCTCCTACAATGAGCAGTTCTTC
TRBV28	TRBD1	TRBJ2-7	CASSLWSPGQGSYEQYF	TGTGCCAGCAGTTTATGGTCCCCGGGACAGGGGTCCTACGAGCAGTACTTC
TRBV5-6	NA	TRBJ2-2	CASSFGTPFTGELFF	TGTGCCAGCAGCTTCGGGACTCCGTTCACCGGGGAGCTGTTTTTT
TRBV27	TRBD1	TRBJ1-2	CASSPHEGQGEDGYTF	TGTGCCAGCAGTCCACACGAGGGACAGGGGGAAGATGGCTACACCTTC
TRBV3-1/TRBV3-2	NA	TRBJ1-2	CASRLRGDYGYTF	TGTGCCAGCAGACTCAGGGGTGACTATGGCTACACCTTC
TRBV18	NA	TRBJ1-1	CASSPPGSENTEAFF	TGTGCCAGCTCACCGCCCGGGTCGGAGAACACTGAAGCTTTCTTT
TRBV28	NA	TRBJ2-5	CASSFLLGDPSSKTQYF	TGTGCCAGCAGTTTTCTGTTGGGCGACCCCAGCAGCAAGACCCAGTACTTC
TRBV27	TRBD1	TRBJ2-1	CASSLEGDRGHNEQFF	TGTGCCAGCAGCCTAGAAGGGGACAGGGGCCACAATGAGCAGTTCTTC